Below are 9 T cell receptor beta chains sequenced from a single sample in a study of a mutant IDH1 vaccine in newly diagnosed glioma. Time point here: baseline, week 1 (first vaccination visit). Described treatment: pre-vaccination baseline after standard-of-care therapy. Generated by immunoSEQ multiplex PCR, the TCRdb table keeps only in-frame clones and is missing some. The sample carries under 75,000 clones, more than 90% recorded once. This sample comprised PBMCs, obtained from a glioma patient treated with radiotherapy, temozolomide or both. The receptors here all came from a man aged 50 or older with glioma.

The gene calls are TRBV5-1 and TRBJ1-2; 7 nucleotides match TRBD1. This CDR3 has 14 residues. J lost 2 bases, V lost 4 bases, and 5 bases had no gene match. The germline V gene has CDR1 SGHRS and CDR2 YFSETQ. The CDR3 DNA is TGCGCCAGCAGCCGACTGGACAGGAACTATGGCTACACCTTC. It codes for CASSRLDRNYGYTF. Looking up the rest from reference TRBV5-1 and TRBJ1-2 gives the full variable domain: KAGVTQTPRYLIKTRGQQVTLSCSPISGHRSVSWYQQTPGQGLQFLFEYFSETQRNKGNFPGRFSGRQFSNSRSEMNVSTLELGDSALYLCASSRLDRNYGYTFGSGTRLTVV.

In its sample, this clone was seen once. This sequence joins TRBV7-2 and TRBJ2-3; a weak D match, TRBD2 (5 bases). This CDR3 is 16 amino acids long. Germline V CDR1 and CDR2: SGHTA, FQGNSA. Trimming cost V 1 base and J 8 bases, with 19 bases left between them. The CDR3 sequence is CASSLDGSRQYGTQYF. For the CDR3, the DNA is TGTGCCAGCAGCTTAGATGGGAGCCGCCAATATGGTACGCAGTATTTT.

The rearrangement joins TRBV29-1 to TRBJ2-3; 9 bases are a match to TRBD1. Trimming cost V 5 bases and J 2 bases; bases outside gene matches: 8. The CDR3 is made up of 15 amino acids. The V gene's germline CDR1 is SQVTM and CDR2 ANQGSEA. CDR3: CSVNLGQGHTDTQYF. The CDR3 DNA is TGCAGCGTTAACCTGGGACAGGGCCACACAGATACGCAGTATTTT.

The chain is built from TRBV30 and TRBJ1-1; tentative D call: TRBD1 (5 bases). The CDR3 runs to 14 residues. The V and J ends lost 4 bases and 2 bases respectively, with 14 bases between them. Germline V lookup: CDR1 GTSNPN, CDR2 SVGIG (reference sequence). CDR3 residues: CAWTRGSVNTEAFF. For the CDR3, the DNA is TGTGCCTGGACGAGGGGTTCGGTAAACACTGAAGCTTTCTTT.

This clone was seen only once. The CDR3 coding sequence is TGCGCCAGCCGGACTAGCGGGACCTACGAGCAGTACTTC. As protein: CASRTSGTYEQYF. The J gene is TRBJ2-5, the V gene TRBV10-2; 12 bases agree with TRBD2. The last part of the DNA fits TRBJ2-7 better; the J call may be wrong. The germline V gene has CDR1 WSHSY and CDR2 SAAADI. The CDR3 is 13 amino acids.

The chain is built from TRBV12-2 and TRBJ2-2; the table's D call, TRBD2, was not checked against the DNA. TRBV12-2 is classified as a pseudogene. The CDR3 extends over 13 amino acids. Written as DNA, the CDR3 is TGTGCAAGTCGCCCCCGGGACTCCAATGGGTGCCGTTTT. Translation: CASRPRDSNGCRF.

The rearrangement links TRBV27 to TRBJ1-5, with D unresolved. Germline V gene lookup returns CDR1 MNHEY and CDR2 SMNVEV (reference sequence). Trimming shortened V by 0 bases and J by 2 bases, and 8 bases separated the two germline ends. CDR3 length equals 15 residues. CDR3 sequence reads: CASSLSGLGNQPQHF. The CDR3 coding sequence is TGTGCCAGCAGTTTATCGGGTCTTGGCAATCAGCCCCAGCATTTT.

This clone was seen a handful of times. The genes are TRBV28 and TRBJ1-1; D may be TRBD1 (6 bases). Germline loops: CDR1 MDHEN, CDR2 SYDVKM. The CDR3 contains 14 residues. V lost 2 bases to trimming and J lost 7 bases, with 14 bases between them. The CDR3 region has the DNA TGTGCCAGCAGTTTAAACAGGGTATTAGGTGAAGCTTTCTTT. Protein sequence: CASSLNRVLGEAFF.

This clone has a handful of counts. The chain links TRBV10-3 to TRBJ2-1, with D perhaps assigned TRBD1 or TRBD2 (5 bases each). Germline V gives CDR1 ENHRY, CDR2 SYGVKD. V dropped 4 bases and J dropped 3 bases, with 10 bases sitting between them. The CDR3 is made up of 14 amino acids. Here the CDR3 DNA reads TGTGCCATCAGTGTCCGGGACGACTACAATGAGCAGTTCTTC. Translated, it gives CAISVRDDYNEQFF.